This T cell receptor (beta chain) came from a study of cytomegalovirus exposure and HLA in healthy donors listed by TCRdb under 2017. General notes on the study: According to an earlier analysis of several hundred of the donors, about 179 million T cells yielded 95 million to 140 million unique TCR beta sequences and more than 250 Gb of sequence data. Typing coverage differed by locus: A, B, C, DRB1 and DQB1 were typed in roughly 620-640 donors, DQA1 in about 500, DPA1 in approximately 600, and DPB1 in 472. To study patterns of TCR occurrence, a later analysis re-analyzed previously published TCR beta repertoires from 500 to 850 donors and added high-resolution HLA genotyping. An early release covering about 600 HLA-typed donors comprised about 300 gigabases of sequencing data and around 80 million unique TCR sequences. The genetic ancestry cluster associated with self-reported Caucasian donors included approximately 85% of the 300 to 450 genotyped donors. An earlier analysis of about 600 of the donors used high-throughput TCR beta sequencing to judge whether each TCR beta V gene segment behaved as functional or pseudogenic. Class I and class II HLA loci were covered by the typing at four-digit resolution. A handful of DR-DQ haplotypes were handled as single units for association and clustering because linkage in the cohort was strong. The study aimed to test whether signatures of past pathogen exposure could be identified by cataloging public T cell receptors. A separate validation cohort of 100 to 150 different subjects was used in addition to the approximately 670-subject first cohort. All discovery cohort repertoires had been generated on a single sequencing platform. To predict cytomegalovirus infection status, the study brought together high-throughput TCR immunosequencing, statistical association of individual TCRs with disease status, and machine learning. On average, roughly 250,000 unique TCR beta nucleotide sequences were sequenced per donor among several hundred genotyped donors of the cohort, with around 19% of those sequences being non-productive. In the later analysis, no new phenotypic data were used to find candidate immune exposures; instead, reliance was placed on TCR beta sequences and their occurrence across donors. Donor age, sex, ethnicity and CMV serostatus were compiled together with the repertoire data. The T cell repertoires of 700 or so subjects were profiled by immunosequencing and related to cytomegalovirus serostatus. A later genetic analysis used genome-wide SNP genotypes for about 65% of the roughly 670 donors, treating that subset as a discovery cohort. Study-level results and caveats: Linkage disequilibrium might explain the correlated functional status among segregating V segments, but an unknown experimental factor could not be ruled out. The only immune exposure information available for the cohort was CMV serostatus. A cluster of highly shared sequence variants was judged likely to represent a technical artifact of the sequencing pipeline. Some IMGT-functional V segments, including TRBV6-2 and TRBV6-3, could not be told apart with the 87-base-pair reads, so those segments were excluded. Presence/absence analyses assumed roughly uniform sequencing depth across donors, an assumption that may not hold. In a later analysis, HLA-associated TCR beta chains were found to be more clonally expanded and to have lower generation probabilities than equally common non-associated chains. According to a later genetic analysis, donors in an Asian-associated ancestry cluster had fewer N-insertions in productive TCRs than the approximately 690-donor mean. In a later genetic analysis, a missense DCLRE1C variant was associated with V-gene and J-gene trimming of TCR beta chains, and the association was replicated in an independent cohort. According to a later analysis, TCR association rates differed among HLA loci, with DRB1 alleles showing the most associated TCRs and HLA-C alleles showing the fewest. According to a later analysis, parvovirus B19, influenza, CMV and Epstein-Barr virus appeared linked to several top co-occurrence clusters. Only TCR beta chains were sequenced in this cohort, and the absence of alpha or paired-chain data limited detectable features. Across donors, most TCR sequences were observed very rarely, whereas some public TCRs were present in many individuals. Broadly in line with IMGT annotations, most TCR beta V segments showed up in productive rearrangements about 87% or about 30% of the time in an earlier analysis of 587 of the donors. Because some donors lacked HLA typing at each locus, the association tests relied only on the typed subset. A further reported finding was that TCR beta sequences accurately predicted the HLA-A and HLA-B alleles for most subjects in the first cohort. The classifier was reported to diagnose cytomegalovirus status with high specificity and sensitivity in both the original and validation cohorts. In a later analysis, most CMV-associated TCR beta chains were found to appear HLA-restricted, with HLA associations seemingly driven largely by CMV exposure. A total of 164 TCR beta chains were listed by the study as associated with cytomegalovirus. Strong co-occurrence of HLA alleles, especially DR and DQ, made assigning TCR associations to individual alleles difficult. Three of the identified cytomegalovirus-associated TCR beta chains were confirmed in vitro to be specific for cytomegalovirus antigens. It was suggested by the authors that the approach could potentially be generalized to other disease states and immunological phenotypes. Fewer than 20 rarely observed V segments, including chromosome 9 orphons, were excluded from the earlier analysis of a few hundred of the donors because counts were too low. Specific HLA alleles were associated with around 18,000 TCR beta sequences at a false discovery rate of 0.05 in a later analysis.

From cysteine to phenylalanine, the CDR3 is 14 amino acids long. The CDR3 DNA has 42 bases and is translated from base 1. The germline V gene (reference sequence) yields MNHEY for CDR1 and SMNVEV for CDR2. Trimming takes 6 bases off V and 8 bases off J; junction bases not matched to a gene: 7. Libraries were built with the immunoSEQ multiplex PCR assay. The multiplex PCR relied on a mix of 60 forward primers for TCR Vbeta segments and 13 reverse primers for TCR Jbeta segments. A multiplex PCR assay on genomic DNA amplified the CDR3 region of rearranged TCR beta genes. The Illumina HiSeq System was used to sequence the amplified TCR beta libraries as 87-base-pair reads. Under the source paper's analysis protocol: Across the 670 or so repertoires, a later analysis counted about 81 million unique TCR beta chains, 8.5 million to 12 million of which were shared by at least two donors. To remove PCR and sequencing errors, raw reads were error-corrected and collapsed into unique sequences using a nearest-neighbor algorithm that merged closely related sequences. CDR3 sequences were aligned to IMGT reference sequences to assign V, D and J gene segments. For a sequence to be retained, a match of at least six nucleotides to both a V gene segment and a J gene segment was required. A rearrangement was called productive if the CDR3 had no stop codons and remained in frame with V and J, and every other rearrangement was called non-productive. CDR3 was defined according to IMGT convention as the region running from the second conserved V-encoded cysteine to the conserved J-encoded phenylalanine. In an earlier analysis of more than 550 of the donors, sequences lacking an unambiguous match to a single V gene segment were excluded. In an earlier analysis of almost 600 of the donors, a V segment was called functional when productive rearrangements were above 56.7%, and segregating when the standard deviation between donors exceeded 5%. A statistical classification framework was built to diagnose cytomegalovirus status from the catalog of TCR beta chain sequences. V and J gene assignment, in a later analysis, came from comparing TCR nucleotide sequences with IMGT/GENE-DB human TR gene sequences. A later analysis assigned CDR3 sequences and most-parsimonious VDJ recombination scenarios with the TCRdist pipeline. In a later analysis, each TCR beta chain was defined by its CDR3 amino acid sequence together with its V-gene family, and reads without a unique V-gene family were excluded. In a later analysis, nearly 600 highly shared, low-generation-probability nucleotide sequences were removed to address suspected cross-contamination and a sequencing artifact. For each public chain, a later analysis derived a clonal expansion index from normalized ranks of inferred template counts within each repertoire. Generation probabilities in a later analysis came from a VDJ recombination model fitted to out-of-frame rearrangements, and those results were checked against IGoR. Hypergeometric tests were used in a later analysis to score TCR-TCR, TCR-HLA and TCR-CMV co-occurrence, with a repertoire-size bias correction applied to the TCR pairs. To estimate false discovery rates, a later analysis permuted the HLA or CMV assignments 20 times. In a later analysis, co-occurring TCRs were grouped with DBSCAN, and TCRdist sequence similarity was added when clustering was performed within HLA-allele-positive subsets. Co-occurrence clustering excluded repertoires with fewer than 30,000 or more than 120,000 public chains, plus five with anomalous nucleotide sharing. TCRdb limited this immuneACCESS table to in-frame rearrangements with V and J called. A share of clones is missing; checked studies link under half to unresolved V genes, and the rest is unexplained. That table gives V, J and clone size, and the DNA gave D and trimming. Across this sample there are roughly 150,000 clones, with approximately 83% seen only once. The top ten clones comprise approximately 2.8% of the sample.

The cohort consisted of fewer than 700 healthy bone marrow donors. Cohort members were all nominally healthy when sampled, although unrecorded immune exposures were likely present. The donor tested CMV seronegative and was one of the 352 seronegative cohort members. Each donor provided a peripheral blood sample, and peripheral blood mononuclear cells were used for TCR beta sequencing. The Qiagen DNeasy Blood Extraction Kit was used to extract genomic DNA from the blood cell samples. Details on this clone: Its antigen is not yet known. Per-base quality was not reported, and no clone a single base away is much larger than it.

Sequenced material: PBMCs. The chain is assembled from TRBV27 and TRBJ2-4, with 10 bases matching TRBD1. The clonotype was recovered from a male donor in good health and CMV-seronegative. The CDR3: CASSRQGAIDIQYF. The nucleotide sequence is given as TGTGCCAGCAGCCGACAGGGGGCGATTGACATTCAGTACTTC.